This entry lists 25 T cell receptor beta chains sequenced from one sample in a study of blood T cells in healthy people across ages. PCR was performed a second time for roughly 7 to 12 cycles using a sample-barcoded 5' primer and a J-beta primer mix. TCRdb recomputed calls from the 5' RACE reads with MiXCR, one row per CDR3 protein. The sample has more than 1.4 million distinct CDR3 sequences, roughly 45% seen once. The sequenced material came from blood. These receptors were collected from a woman under 30 in good health.

The chain links TRBV29-1 to TRBJ2-3; perhaps TRBD2 as D (6 bases). The V end was cut by 4 bases, the J end by 6 bases, with 23 bases between. Germline V gene lookup returns CDR1 SQVTM and CDR2 ANQGSEA. CDR3 length: 16 amino acids. The CDR3 nucleotides read TGCAGCGTTGGGGGGGATCGGGCTAGAGCTATCGATACGCAGTATTTT. It is translated as CSVGGDRARAIDTQYF.

The V call is TRBV21-1, the J call TRBJ2-4; the table's D call, TRBD2, was not checked against the DNA. TRBV21-1 is classified as a pseudogene. This CDR3 contains 16 residues. The CDR3 here is CASSKTGLAGIGTQYF. DNA for the CDR3: TGTGCCAGCAGCAAAACGGGACTAGCGGGTATCGGAACCCAGTACTTC.

The V gene is TRBV25-1, the J gene TRBJ2-1; 11 positions match TRBD2. V lost 5 bases to trimming and J lost 0 bases; unmatched junction nucleotides: 6. In germline, CDR1 is MGHDK, CDR2 SYGVNS. The CDR3 is made up of 17 amino acids. CDR3 residues: CASSSTSGMSSYNEQFF. Here the CDR3 DNA reads TGTGCCAGCAGTTCGACTAGCGGGATGAGCTCCTACAATGAGCAGTTCTTC.

This clonotype has only a few counts. CDR3 nucleotides: TGCGCCAGCAGCTTGGAACTAGCGGGAATTGATACGCAGTATTTT. Amino acid sequence: CASSLELAGIDTQYF. J is TRBJ2-3 and V is TRBV5-1; TRBD2 agrees at 10 bases. Germline V CDR1 and CDR2: SGHRS, YFSETQ. V shed 0 bases, J shed 6 bases, and the junction held 4 bases outside the gene matches. The CDR3 is 15 amino acids.

This clonotype came up once. V is TRBV7-9 and J is TRBJ1-6; maybe TRBD1 (6 bases). The CDR3 loop spans 16 amino acids. Germline-derived CDR1 and CDR2 are SEHNR and FQNEAQ (reference sequence). V lost 4 bases and J lost 9, with 19 bases in between. The DNA of the CDR3 is TGTGCCAGCAGCTCCCCTAACACAGGGATAGTTTCACCCCTCCACTTT. Protein: CASSSPNTGIVSPLHF.

This clonotype showed up just a few times. This chain connects TRBV12-3 or TRBV12-4 to TRBJ1-1, with unresolved D. The CDR3 is made up of 16 amino acids. The V end was cut by 1 base, the J end by 6 bases, with 18 bases between. CDR3 in amino acids: CASSLGPSSWKAEAFF. The CDR3 nucleotides read TGTGCCAGCAGTTTAGGACCCTCCTCATGGAAGGCTGAAGCTTTCTTT.

A few counts support this clonotype. The rearrangement joins TRBV29-1 to TRBJ1-1; no firm D call. V was clipped by 4 bases and J by 1 base, with 16 bases between them. This CDR3 spans 15 amino acids. Per germline, CDR1 SQVTM and CDR2 ANQGSEA. DNA of the CDR3: TGCAGCGTTGGGCTTCAGGTAGCGACGAACACTGAAGCTTTCTTT. It encodes CSVGLQVATNTEAFF.

This clonotype came up many times. The genes are TRBV12-3 or TRBV12-4 and TRBJ2-7; D unclear. The CDR3 runs to 11 residues. V was pared by 7 bases and J by 6 bases, with 10 bases between. CDR3 in DNA: TGTGCCAGCACCCGCCTTGGCGAGCAGTACTTC. Residues: CASTRLGEQYF.

V and J are TRBV18 and TRBJ2-7; TRBD2 is a possible D gene (5 bases). The ends were cut back, 0 bases at V and 5 bases at J, with 11 bases in the middle. The CDR3 covers 14 residues. Germline V gene sequence: CDR1 KGHSH, CDR2 LQKENI. For the CDR3, the DNA is TGTGCCAGCTCACCACCGATGACTAAACACGAGCAGTACTTC. It encodes CASSPPMTKHEQYF.

The sample holds a few counts of this clonotype. The chain employs TRBV20-1 and TRBJ2-7; D not resolved. CDR3 length: 14 amino acids. Trimming shortened V by 6 bases and J by 3 bases, and 18 bases separated the two germline ends. Germline V gene data show CDR1 as DFQATT and CDR2 as SNEGSKA (reference sequence). The CDR3 DNA reads TGCAGTGCCCAAGGGCGAGTAACCAGCTACGAGCAGTACTTC. Amino acid sequence: CSAQGRVTSYEQYF.

The V gene is TRBV20-1, the J gene TRBJ1-1; D not resolved. This CDR3 comprises 14 residues. The germline CDR1 and CDR2 sequences are DFQATT and SNEGSKA (reference sequence). Trimming removed 2 bases from V and 10 bases from J, with 20 bases in between. The chain's CDR3 is CSARPPGREIGAFF. The DNA of the CDR3 is TGCAGTGCTAGACCCCCTGGACGGGAAATTGGAGCTTTCTTT.

The chain combines TRBV20-1 with TRBJ2-5; tentative D call: TRBD1 (6 bases). With the DNA end fitting TRBJ2-7 better, the J assignment may be wrong. Germline V gene lookup returns CDR1 DFQATT and CDR2 SNEGSKA (reference sequence). CDR3 length: 15 amino acids. The CDR3 DNA reads as TGCAGTGCTAGAGATTGGGACACTTTTTCTTACGAGCAGTACTTC. Translated: CSARDWDTFSYEQYF.

The CDR3 bases are TGCGCCAGCAGCTTGGGGACAGGGGCCGAGTTTAACTATGGCTACACCTTC. Translated, it gives CASSLGTGAEFNYGYTF. V usage is TRBV5-1 and J usage is TRBJ1-2; 9 bases are shared with TRBD1. V lost 0 bases, J lost 1 base, and 7 bases stayed unmatched. The CDR3 is 17 residues long. Germline values: CDR1 SGHRS, CDR2 YFSETQ.

This clonotype was seen a few times. The chain links TRBV29-1 to TRBJ1-1, with D possibly being TRBD1 (6 bases). CDR3 length equals 13 residues. Germline V gene data show CDR1 as SQVTM and CDR2 as ANQGSEA. The CDR3 loop is CTAVIVFRGEAFF. CDR3 nucleotides: TGCACCGCGGTTATAGTCTTCAGGGGAGAAGCTTTCTTT.

CDR3 residues: CSAQGTGEFDTEAFF. Written as DNA, the CDR3 is TGCAGTGCCCAAGGGACAGGGGAGTTCGACACTGAAGCTTTCTTT. The chain is built from TRBV20-1 and TRBJ1-1; 10 nucleotides line up with TRBD1. Germline V gives CDR1 DFQATT, CDR2 SNEGSKA (reference sequence). V trimming: 6 bases; J trimming: 3 bases; junction bases outside the gene matches: 10. This CDR3 is built from 15 residues.

This clonotype was picked up a small number of times. The J gene is TRBJ2-1, the V gene TRBV2; D ambiguous. Germline loops: CDR1 SNHLY, CDR2 FYNNEI. The CDR3 runs to 15 residues. The V end was cut by 4 bases, the J end by 4 bases, with 14 bases between. The CDR3 region is CASSAQAALYNEQFF. CDR3 nucleotides: TGTGCCAGCAGTGCCCAGGCAGCCCTGTACAATGAGCAGTTCTTC.

J is TRBJ2-5 and V is TRBV29-1; 7 bases map to TRBD2. This CDR3 has 15 amino acids. The germline CDR1 and CDR2 sequences are SQVTM and ANQGSEA. V lost 4 bases, J lost 11 bases, and 19 bases stayed unmatched. CDR3 amino acids: CSVAHRLAAHNEQYF. DNA of the CDR3: TGCAGCGTTGCCCATCGACTAGCTGCTCACAATGAGCAGTACTTC.

J is TRBJ2-3 and V is TRBV11-2, with TRBD1 matching 8 bases. The V gene's germline CDR1 is SGHAT and CDR2 FQNNGV. V lost 5 bases to trimming and J lost 0 bases; unmatched junction nucleotides: 10. The CDR3 has 17 amino acids. CDR3 in amino acids: CASSQTGAKKSTDTQYF. CDR3 DNA sequence: TGTGCCAGCAGCCAGACAGGGGCGAAGAAAAGCACAGATACGCAGTATTTT.

This clonotype was recorded many times. The chain carries TRBV3-1 and TRBJ2-1; D remains unclear. The CDR3 spans 13 residues. Germline assignment: CDR1 LGHDT and CDR2 YNNKEL (reference sequence). The V and J ends lost 1 base and 5 bases respectively, with 6 bases between them. In DNA, the CDR3 is TGTGCCAGCAGCCAAGGACCCAACAATGAGCAGTTCTTC. Translation gives CASSQGPNNEQFF.

This clonotype appeared a single time. The chain combines TRBV28 with TRBJ2-2, with 7 positions matching TRBD1. Trimming at V came to 3 bases and at J to 1 base, leaving 5 bases not matched to a gene. This CDR3 is built from 16 residues. Germline V gene data show CDR1 as MDHEN and CDR2 as SYDVKM. The CDR3 spells CASSFQTGLNTGELFF. CDR3 nucleotide sequence: TGTGCCAGCAGTTTCCAGACAGGGTTGAACACCGGGGAGCTGTTTTTT.

This chain connects TRBV20-1 to TRBJ2-4; 7 bases line up with TRBD2. V trimming: 3 bases; J trimming: 7 bases; junction bases outside the gene matches: 9. Germline V gene data show CDR1 as DFQATT and CDR2 as SNEGSKA (reference sequence). The CDR3 has 14 residues. The CDR3 DNA follows: TGCAGTGCTAGGGCTAGCGGCCCCGGGAACATTCAGTACTTC. This translates into CSARASGPGNIQYF.

This clonotype was counted between two and nine times. The J gene is TRBJ2-3, the V gene TRBV27; 12 bases align to TRBD2. Looked up from germline, CDR1 is MNHEY and CDR2 is SMNVEV (reference sequence). The ends lost 6 bases at V and 2 bases at J; junction bases unmatched: 9. This CDR3 is 17 amino acids long. CDR3: CASSITSGGRFTDTQYF. CDR3 sequence (DNA): TGTGCCAGCAGCATCACTAGCGGGGGGCGGTTCACAGATACGCAGTATTTT.

V is TRBV2 and J is TRBJ2-7, with D possibly matching TRBD2 (5 bases). The CDR3 extends over 13 amino acids. Germline values: CDR1 SNHLY, CDR2 FYNNEI. V dropped 6 bases and J dropped 5 bases, with 14 bases sitting between them. As DNA, the CDR3 is TGTGCCAGCAGCTTATTAGCGAGGGACGAGCAGTACTTC. This encodes CASSLLARDEQYF. The complete variable domain, with remaining parts taken from reference TRBV2 and TRBJ2-7, reads EPEVTQTPSHQVTQMGQEVILRCVPISNHLYFYWYRQILGQKVEFLVSFYNNEISEKSEIFDDQFSVERPDGSNFTLKIRSTKLEDSAMYFCASSLLARDEQYFGPGTRLTVT.

V usage is TRBV6-5 and J usage is TRBJ1-1; D is perhaps TRBD1 (5 bases). CDR3 size: 13 residues. The germline CDR1 and CDR2 sequences are MNHEY and SVGAGI. Trimming cost V 4 bases and J 4 bases, with 10 bases left between them. The CDR3 DNA reads as TGTGCCAGCAGTTCGGGACCGTTCACTGAAGCTTTCTTT. The encoded protein is CASSSGPFTEAFF.

This clonotype came up many times. The rearrangement links TRBV3-1 to TRBJ2-7; D is ambiguous. Germline V CDR1 and CDR2: LGHDT, YNNKEL (reference sequence). Trimming removed 0 bases from V and 5 bases from J, with 5 bases in between. The CDR3 extends over 12 amino acids. The CDR3 region has the DNA TGTGCCAGCAGCCAAGAAGGCCACGAGCAGTACTTC. Amino acids: CASSQEGHEQYF.